The present TCR beta chain was sequenced within a study of beta chain features in type 1 diabetes. The overall study: Patients shared similar age, gender and cell yields with healthy donors. Findings of the study overall: TCRB CDR3s from Type 1 diabetes patients were moderately but significantly shorter in all four CD4+ subsets. The naive, central memory and Treg TCRB repertoires of patients appeared to be more similar to one another than those of healthy donors.

In this sample, this clone turned up a few times. Antigen: not known. Isolated RNA was reverse transcribed in full, so expressed TCRB transcripts were sequenced. Clones were sequenced by immunoSEQ multiplex PCR, and TCRdb holds only the in-frame ones, with some missing. The sample has more than 300,000 clones, around an eighth seen once. Per germline, CDR1 LNHDA and CDR2 SQIVND (reference sequence). V dropped 3 bases and J dropped 3 bases, with 15 bases sitting between them. This CDR3 is 15 amino acids long. The sample consisted of naive CD4+ T cells from blood. V and J are TRBV19 and TRBJ2-7, with D perhaps matching TRBD1 (5 bases). The receptor comes from a woman younger than 35 with type 1 diabetes. The CDR3 nucleotides are TGTGCCAGTAGTATTCTCTTCGGCCAGGGCTACGAGCAGTACTTC. Amino acid sequence: CASSILFGQGYEQYF.